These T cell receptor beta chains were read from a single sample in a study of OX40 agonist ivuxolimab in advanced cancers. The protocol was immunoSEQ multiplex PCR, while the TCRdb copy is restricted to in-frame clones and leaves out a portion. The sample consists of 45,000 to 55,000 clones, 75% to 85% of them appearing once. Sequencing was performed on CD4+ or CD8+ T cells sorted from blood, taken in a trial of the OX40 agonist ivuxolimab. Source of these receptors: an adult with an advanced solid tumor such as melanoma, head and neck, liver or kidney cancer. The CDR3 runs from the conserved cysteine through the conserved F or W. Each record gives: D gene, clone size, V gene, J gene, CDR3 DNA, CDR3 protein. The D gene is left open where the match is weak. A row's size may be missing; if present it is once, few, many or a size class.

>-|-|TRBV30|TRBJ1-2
TGTGCCTGGAGTAAACGGAGAGGACAGACGCTTGCCTATGGCTACACCTTC
CAWSKRRGQTLAYGYTF
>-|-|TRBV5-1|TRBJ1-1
TGCGCCAGCAGGGGACAAATTAACACTGAAGCTTTCTTT
CASRGQINTEAFF
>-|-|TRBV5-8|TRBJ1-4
TGTGCCAGCAGCTTCCAGAGAACTGCGGAAAAACTGTTTTTT
CASSFQRTAEKLFF
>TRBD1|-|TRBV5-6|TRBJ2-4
TGTGCCAGCAGCGCCCAGAGACAGGGGCACATTCAGTACTTC
CASSAQRQGHIQYF
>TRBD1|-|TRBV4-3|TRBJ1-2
TGCGCCAGCAGTCTAGGACAGGCTGGCTACACCTTC
CASSLGQAGYTF
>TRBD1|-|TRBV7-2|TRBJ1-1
TGTGCCAGCAGCCCCCAGGGGGCGATGAACACTGAAGCTTTCTTT
CASSPQGAMNTEAFF
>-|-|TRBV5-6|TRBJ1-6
TGTGCCAGCAGCCAATCTCAGGGTATGATTTCACCCCTCCACTTT
CASSQSQGMISPLHF
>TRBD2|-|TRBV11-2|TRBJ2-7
TGTGCCAGCAGCCGGACTAGCGGGGGCCCTCGCCACGAGCAGTACTTC
CASSRTSGGPRHEQYF
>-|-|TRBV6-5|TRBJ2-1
TGTGCCAGCAGTTACAGGGGGGGTGGCCACAATGAGCAGTTCTTC
CASSYRGGGHNEQFF
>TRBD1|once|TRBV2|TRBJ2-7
TGTGCCGCCACGCGGGGACAGGGGCCCGAGCAGTACTTC
CAATRGQGPEQYF
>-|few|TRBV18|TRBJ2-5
TGTGCCAGCTCACCACAGGGGATGGAGACCCAGTACTTC
CASSPQGMETQYF
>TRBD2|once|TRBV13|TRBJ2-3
TGTGCCAGCAGGGTTAGCGGGGCCGCAGATACGCAGTATTTT
CASRVSGAADTQYF
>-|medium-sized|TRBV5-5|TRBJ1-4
TGTGCCAGCAGGGTCCGACAAACGTCATATGAAAAACTGTTTTTT
CASRVRQTSYEKLFF
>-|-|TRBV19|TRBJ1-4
TGTGCCAGTAGCGGGGCGCAGGCTGCAACTAATGAAAAACTGTTTTTT
CASSGAQAATNEKLFF
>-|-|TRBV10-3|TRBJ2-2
TGTGCCATCAGGAACTTACAGGGAACCGGGGAGCTGTTTTTT
CAIRNLQGTGELFF